This T cell receptor (beta chain) comes out of a study of cytomegalovirus exposure and HLA in healthy donors. Study-wide results and caveats: The Asian-associated ancestry cluster reportedly had fewer N-insertions than the roughly 700-donor mean in a later analysis. The authors later linked a missense DCLRE1C variant to TCR beta V- and J-gene trimming. An assumption of roughly uniform sequencing depth across donors underlay the presence/absence analyses.

With 60 Vbeta and 13 Jbeta primers, the PCR was carried out. Sequenced by immunoSEQ multiplex PCR; TCRdb stores in-frame clones only, minus some. The profile shows about 180,000 clones, roughly 88% of them singletons. The CDR3 spans 14 residues. The germline V and J ends were trimmed by 4 bases and 3 bases, with 12 bases remaining between them. CDR1 is LNHDA and CDR2 is SQIVND in the germline V gene (reference sequence). The table lists this clone with a count of one. Its target is unknown. This receptor was obtained from a girl aged 2 to 10 in good health and CMV-seropositive. Sequenced: PBMCs. The gene calls are TRBV19 and TRBJ1-2; D not resolved. The CDR3 loop reads CASSTQDGDYGYTF. CDR3 coding DNA: TGTGCCAGTAGTACCCAAGACGGAGACTATGGCTACACCTTC.